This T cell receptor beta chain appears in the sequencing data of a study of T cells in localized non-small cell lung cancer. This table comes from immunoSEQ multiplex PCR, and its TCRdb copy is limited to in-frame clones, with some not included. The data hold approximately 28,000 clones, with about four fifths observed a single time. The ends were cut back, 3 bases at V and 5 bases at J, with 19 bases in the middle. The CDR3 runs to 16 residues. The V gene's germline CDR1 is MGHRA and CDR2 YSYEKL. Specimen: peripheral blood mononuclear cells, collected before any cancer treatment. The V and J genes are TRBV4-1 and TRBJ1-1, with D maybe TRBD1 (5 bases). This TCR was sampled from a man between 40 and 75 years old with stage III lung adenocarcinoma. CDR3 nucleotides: TGCGCCAGCAGCCATTTGCCCGGGGCCGGGGCTACTGAAGCTTTCTTT. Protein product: CASSHLPGAGATEAFF.